These T cell receptor beta chains were read from a single sample in a study of PD-L1 blockade in urothelial cancer. Sequencing used immunoSEQ multiplex PCR; TCRdb keeps in-frame clones, though not all of them. Of some 77,000 clones in the sample, roughly nine tenths were seen once. The material sequenced was PBMCs, taken around atezolizumab (anti-PD-L1) treatment. These receptors were collected from a woman between 65 and 79 years old with urothelial cancer. Both conserved end residues are part of each CDR3. The D gene is left open where the match is weak. Only part of the rows carry a size: once, few, many, or a class if the clone is expanded.

CDR3aa: CASRKTGSDYTF; CDR3nt: TGTGCCAGCAGGAAGACAGGGTCCGACTACACCTTC; j_gene: TRBJ1-2; abundance: .; d_gene: TRBD1; len: 12; v_gene: TRBV6-6
CDR3aa: CASTATGPNQPQHF; CDR3nt: TGTGCCAGCACTGCTACAGGGCCCAATCAGCCCCAGCATTTT; j_gene: TRBJ1-5; abundance: .; d_gene: .; len: 14; v_gene: TRBV6-1
CDR3aa: CASSGMGHQNTEAFF; CDR3nt: TGTGCCAGCTCGGGGATGGGACACCAGAACACTGAAGCTTTCTTT; j_gene: TRBJ1-1; abundance: .; d_gene: .; len: 15; v_gene: TRBV18
CDR3aa: CASSVGGEETQYF; CDR3nt: TGTGCCAGCAGCGTAGGGGGGGAAGAGACCCAGTACTTC; j_gene: TRBJ2-5; abundance: .; d_gene: .; len: 13; v_gene: TRBV9
CDR3aa: CASSSGSTNIQYF; CDR3nt: TGTGCCAGCAGTTCGGGGAGCACAAACATTCAGTACTTC; j_gene: TRBJ2-4; abundance: .; d_gene: .; len: 13; v_gene: TRBV6-5
CDR3aa: CASRSTGQGPGGYGYTF; CDR3nt: TGTGCCAGTAGATCAACGGGACAGGGCCCTGGCGGCTATGGCTACACCTTC; j_gene: TRBJ1-2; abundance: .; d_gene: TRBD1; len: 17; v_gene: TRBV19
CDR3aa: CASSLMGQGVYNEQFF; CDR3nt: TGCGCCAGCAGCTTGATGGGACAGGGGGTGTACAATGAGCAGTTCTTC; j_gene: TRBJ2-1; abundance: .; d_gene: TRBD1; len: 16; v_gene: TRBV5-1
CDR3aa: CASSSTWGMGPSNQPQHF; CDR3nt: TGTGCCAGCAGCTCTACTTGGGGTATGGGGCCCAGCAATCAGCCCCAGCATTTT; j_gene: TRBJ1-5; abundance: .; d_gene: .; len: 18; v_gene: TRBV5-8
CDR3aa: CASSFRQAQFSDEQYF; CDR3nt: TGTGCCAGCAGCTTTCGGCAGGCTCAATTTTCGGACGAGCAGTACTTC; j_gene: TRBJ2-7; abundance: .; d_gene: .; len: 16; v_gene: TRBV7-8
CDR3aa: CASSYGANQPQHF; CDR3nt: TGTGCCAGCAGTTACGGGGCCAATCAGCCCCAGCATTTT; j_gene: TRBJ1-5; abundance: .; d_gene: .; len: 13; v_gene: TRBV6-6
CDR3aa: CASSLGRVSETQYF; CDR3nt: TGTGCCAGCAGCTTAGGCCGGGTTTCGGAGACCCAGTACTTC; j_gene: TRBJ2-5; abundance: .; d_gene: .; len: 14; v_gene: TRBV7-2
CDR3aa: CASSIRAGYQPQHF; CDR3nt: TGTGCCAGTAGTATAAGGGCAGGGTATCAGCCCCAGCATTTT; j_gene: TRBJ1-5; abundance: .; d_gene: .; len: 14; v_gene: TRBV19
CDR3aa: CASSLGYSVSDRENYGYTF; CDR3nt: TGCGCCAGCAGCTTGGGGTATAGTGTTTCGGACAGGGAAAACTATGGCTACACCTTC; j_gene: TRBJ1-2; abundance: once; d_gene: TRBD1; len: 19; v_gene: TRBV5-1
CDR3aa: CASSLVQGFTDTQYF; CDR3nt: TGTGCCAGCAGCTTAGTACAGGGGTTTACAGATACGCAGTATTTT; j_gene: TRBJ2-3; abundance: .; d_gene: TRBD1; len: 15; v_gene: TRBV7-9
CDR3aa: CASSLDHGLAGVWLDNEQFF; CDR3nt: TGTGCCAGCAGCTTAGACCACGGACTAGCGGGGGTCTGGTTAGACAATGAGCAGTTCTTC; j_gene: TRBJ2-1; abundance: .; d_gene: TRBD2; len: 20; v_gene: TRBV5-4
CDR3aa: CASSPRANYEQYF; CDR3nt: TGTGCCAGCAGCCCCAGGGCGAACTACGAGCAGTACTTC; j_gene: TRBJ2-7; abundance: .; d_gene: .; len: 13; v_gene: TRBV7-9
CDR3aa: CASSSRGFRTGELFF; CDR3nt: TGCGCCAGCAGCTCCAGGGGGTTTCGGACCGGGGAGCTGTTTTTT; j_gene: TRBJ2-2; abundance: .; d_gene: TRBD1; len: 15; v_gene: TRBV5-1